This TCR beta chain was captured by sequencing in a study of blood T cell repertoires in COVID-19. The table came from immunoSEQ multiplex PCR; TCRdb's copy has only in-frame clones and leaves some out. The sample has about 300,000 clones, roughly nine tenths seen once. This study enrolled people aged roughly 18 to 90 from around 26 US geographic areas. The study assigned cohorts using participant-reported clinical history. The V gene lost 4 bases and the J gene lost 1 base, with 4 bases spanning the gap. The CDR3 totals 12 residues. Germline V CDR1 and CDR2: SGHNT, YENEEA. V and J are TRBV11-3 and TRBJ1-1, with D hard to call. This TCR was recovered from a woman aged 25 to 39 who had recovered from COVID-19. Sequenced material: PBMCs or T cells enriched from blood (not recorded which). CDR3 DNA: TGTGCCAGCAGCTACACGAACACTGAAGCTTTCTTT. It is translated as CASSYTNTEAFF. Combining the CDR3 with reference TRBV11-3 and TRBJ1-1 gives the whole variable domain EAGVVQSPRYKIIEKKQPVAFWCNPISGHNTLYWYLQNLGQGPELLIRYENEEAVDDSQLPKDRFSAERLKGVDSTLKIQPAELGDSAVYLCASSYTNTEAFFGQGTRLTVV.